This TCR beta chain emerged from a study of cytomegalovirus exposure and HLA in healthy donors. CDR1 is SGHRS, CDR2 YFSETQ, per germline. Deletions cut 0 bases from V and 0 bases from J, with 10 bases between. This CDR3 region has 16 residues. 13 Jbeta primers and 60 Vbeta primers were used for the PCR. TCRdb's table, derived via immunoSEQ multiplex PCR, lists solely in-frame clones and lacks some. The repertoire holds about 120,000 clones, with over 60% as singletons. The TCR originated in a female donor in good health and CMV-seronegative. What was sequenced was PBMCs. This chain links TRBV5-1 with TRBJ2-1, with D tentatively TRBD2 (5 bases). CDR3 in amino acids: CASSLAPGSSYNEQFF. The CDR3 DNA follows: TGCGCCAGCAGCTTGGCCCCGGGGAGCTCCTACAATGAGCAGTTCTTC.